The table lists the clone carrying this T cell receptor (beta chain) with many counts. The antigen remains unidentified. The data were obtained in a study of response to subunit inactivated influenza vaccine. Study-wide points: New T cells are recruited in small numbers by each seasonal influenza vaccination, according to the authors' suggestion.

Trimming removed 4 bases at V and 5 bases at J, with 17 bases between. CDR1 is LGHNA and CDR2 is YSLEER in the germline V gene. The CDR3 runs to 15 residues. TCRdb processed the RT-PCR reads anew with MiXCR; each CDR3 protein has one entry. The sample includes more than 550,000 distinct CDR3 sequences, roughly 10% of them seen just once. This sequence originates from a middle-aged man who received an inactivated influenza vaccine. V and J are TRBV4-3 and TRBJ2-5; weak D call: TRBD1 (8 bases). The sample in question was PBMCs from blood, obtained on the day of vaccination. The CDR3 DNA sequence: TGCGCCAGCAGCCCACAAACAGGGGGGGACGAGACCCAGTACTTC. It codes for CASSPQTGGDETQYF.